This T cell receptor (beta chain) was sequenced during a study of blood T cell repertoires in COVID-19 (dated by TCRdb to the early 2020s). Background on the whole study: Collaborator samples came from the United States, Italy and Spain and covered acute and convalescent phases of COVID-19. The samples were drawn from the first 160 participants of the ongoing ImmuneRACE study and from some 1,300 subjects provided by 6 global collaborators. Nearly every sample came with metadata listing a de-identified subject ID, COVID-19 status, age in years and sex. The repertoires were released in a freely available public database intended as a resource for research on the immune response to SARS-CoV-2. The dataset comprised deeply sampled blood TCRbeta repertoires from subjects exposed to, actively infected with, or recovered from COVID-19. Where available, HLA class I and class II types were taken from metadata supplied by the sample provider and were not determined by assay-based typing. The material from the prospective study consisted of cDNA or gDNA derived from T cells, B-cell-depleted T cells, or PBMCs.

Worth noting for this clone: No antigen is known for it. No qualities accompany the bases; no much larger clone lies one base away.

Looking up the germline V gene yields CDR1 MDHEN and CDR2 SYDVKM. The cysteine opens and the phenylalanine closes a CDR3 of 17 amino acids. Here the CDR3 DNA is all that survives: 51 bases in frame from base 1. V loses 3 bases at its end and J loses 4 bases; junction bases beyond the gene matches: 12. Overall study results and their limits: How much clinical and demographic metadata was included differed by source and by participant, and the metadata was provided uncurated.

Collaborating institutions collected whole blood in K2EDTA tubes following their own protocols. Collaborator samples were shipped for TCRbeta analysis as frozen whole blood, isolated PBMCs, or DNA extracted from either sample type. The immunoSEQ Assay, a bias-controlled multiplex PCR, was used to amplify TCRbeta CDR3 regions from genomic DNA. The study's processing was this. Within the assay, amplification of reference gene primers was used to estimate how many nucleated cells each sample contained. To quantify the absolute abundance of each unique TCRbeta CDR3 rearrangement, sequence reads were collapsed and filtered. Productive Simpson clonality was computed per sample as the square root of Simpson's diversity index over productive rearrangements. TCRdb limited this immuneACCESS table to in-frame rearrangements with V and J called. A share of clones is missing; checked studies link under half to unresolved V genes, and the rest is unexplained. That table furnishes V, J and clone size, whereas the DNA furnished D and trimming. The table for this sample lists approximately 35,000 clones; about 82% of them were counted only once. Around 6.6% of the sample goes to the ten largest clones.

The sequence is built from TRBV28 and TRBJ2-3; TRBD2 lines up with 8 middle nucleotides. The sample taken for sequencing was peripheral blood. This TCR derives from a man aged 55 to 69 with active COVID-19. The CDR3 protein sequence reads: CASSFWAGTSDPDTQYF. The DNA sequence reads TGTGCCAGCAGTTTTTGGGCAGGGACTAGTGATCCAGATACGCAGTATTTT.